The text below deals with one T cell receptor (beta chain). TCRdb reanalyzed the PCR reads via MiXCR. The sample yields more than 40,000 clones, approximately 28% seen once. Losses at the gene ends were 0 bases for V and 6 bases for J; bases not matched to a gene: 8. Germline V lookup: CDR1 LGHDT, CDR2 YNNKEL (reference sequence). This CDR3 contains 16 residues. The data originate from a study of metastatic and nonmetastatic thyroid tumors. Overall study context: Peripheral blood and tumor or nodule samples from malignant and benign thyroid patients were compared.

None of the patients had undergone any treatment ahead of thyroid surgery. The receptor comes from a male donor with papillary thyroid cancer or a benign thyroid nodule (not recorded which). Some clones in this sample may be carry-over from other donors' samples. Input material: blood. The V and J genes are TRBV3-1 and TRBJ1-2, with TRBD1 identical over 9 bases. CDR3 DNA: TGTGCCAGCAGCCAAGATACAGGGGGCGCTAAAGATGGCTACACCTTC. Amino acids: CASSQDTGGAKDGYTF.